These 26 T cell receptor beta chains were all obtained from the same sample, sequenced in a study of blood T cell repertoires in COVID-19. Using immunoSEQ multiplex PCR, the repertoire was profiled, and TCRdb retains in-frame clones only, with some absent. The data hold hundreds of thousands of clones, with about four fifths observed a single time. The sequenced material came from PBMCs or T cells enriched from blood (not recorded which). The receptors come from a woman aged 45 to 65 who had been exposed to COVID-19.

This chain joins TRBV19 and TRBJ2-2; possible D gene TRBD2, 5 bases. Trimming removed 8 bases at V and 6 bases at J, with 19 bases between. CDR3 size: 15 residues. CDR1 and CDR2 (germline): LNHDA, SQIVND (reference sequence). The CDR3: CASRPSTWGAGELFF. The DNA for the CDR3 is TGTGCCAGTCGCCCCTCGACGTGGGGAGCCGGGGAGCTGTTTTTT.

CDR3 residues: CASSDPSSNYGYTF. The CDR3 DNA is TGCGCCAGCAGTGACCCCTCGTCTAACTATGGCTACACCTTC. This chain links TRBV10-2 with TRBJ1-2; D is undetermined. The V end was cut by 3 bases, the J end by 0 bases, with 8 bases between. The CDR3 length is 14 residues. The germline V gene has CDR1 WSHSY and CDR2 SAAADI.

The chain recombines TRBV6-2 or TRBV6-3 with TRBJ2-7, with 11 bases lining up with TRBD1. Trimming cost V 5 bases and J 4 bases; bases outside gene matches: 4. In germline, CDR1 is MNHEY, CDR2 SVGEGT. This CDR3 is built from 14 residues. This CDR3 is CASSTGQGAYEQYF. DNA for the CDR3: TGTGCCAGCAGTACCGGACAGGGGGCGTACGAGCAGTACTTC.

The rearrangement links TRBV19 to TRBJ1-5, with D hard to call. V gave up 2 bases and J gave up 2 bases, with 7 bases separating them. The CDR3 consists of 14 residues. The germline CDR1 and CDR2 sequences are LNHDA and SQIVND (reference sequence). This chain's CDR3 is CASSISPGNQPQHF. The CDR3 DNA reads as TGTGCCAGTAGTATATCCCCAGGCAATCAGCCCCAGCATTTT.

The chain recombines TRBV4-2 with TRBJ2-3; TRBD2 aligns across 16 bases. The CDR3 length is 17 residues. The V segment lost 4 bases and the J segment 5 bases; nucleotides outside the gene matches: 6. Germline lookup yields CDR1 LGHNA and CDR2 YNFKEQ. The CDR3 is CASSLGTSGGAEDTQYF. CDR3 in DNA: TGTGCCAGCAGCCTCGGGACTAGCGGGGGGGCCGAAGATACGCAGTATTTT.

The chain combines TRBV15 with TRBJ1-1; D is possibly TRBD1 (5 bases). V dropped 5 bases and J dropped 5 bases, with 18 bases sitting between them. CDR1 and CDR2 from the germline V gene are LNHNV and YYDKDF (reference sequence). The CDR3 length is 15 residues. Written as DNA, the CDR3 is TGTGCCACCAGCCGGGACTTAAACGTGGGGACTGAAGCTTTCTTT. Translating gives CATSRDLNVGTEAFF.

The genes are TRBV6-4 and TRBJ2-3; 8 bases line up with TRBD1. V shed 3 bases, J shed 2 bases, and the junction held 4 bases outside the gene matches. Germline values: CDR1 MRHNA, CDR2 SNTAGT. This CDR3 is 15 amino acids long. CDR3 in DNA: TGTGCCAGCAGTGAGGACAGGGCCTCCACAGATACGCAGTATTTT. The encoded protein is CASSEDRASTDTQYF.

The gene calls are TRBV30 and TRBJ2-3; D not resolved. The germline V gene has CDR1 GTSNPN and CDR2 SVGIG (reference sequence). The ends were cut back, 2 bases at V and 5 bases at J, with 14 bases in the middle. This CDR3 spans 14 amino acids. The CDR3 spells CAWSPLAVLDTQYF. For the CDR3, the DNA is TGTGCCTGGAGTCCCCTGGCGGTGTTAGATACGCAGTATTTT.

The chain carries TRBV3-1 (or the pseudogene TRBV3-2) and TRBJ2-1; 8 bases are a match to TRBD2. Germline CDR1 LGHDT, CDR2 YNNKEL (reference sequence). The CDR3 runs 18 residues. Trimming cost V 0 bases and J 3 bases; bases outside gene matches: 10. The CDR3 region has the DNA TGTGCCAGCAGCCAAGAGAGAAGGCGGGGGGAATGCTACAATGAGCAGTTCTTC. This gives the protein CASSQERRRGECYNEQFF.

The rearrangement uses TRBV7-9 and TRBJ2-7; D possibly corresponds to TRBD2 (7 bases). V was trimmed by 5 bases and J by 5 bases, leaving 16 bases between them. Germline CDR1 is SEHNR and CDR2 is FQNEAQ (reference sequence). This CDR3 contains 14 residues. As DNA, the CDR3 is TGTGCCAGCAGCCCCTCGGGGGGCCAGAACGAGCAGTACTTC. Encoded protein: CASSPSGGQNEQYF.

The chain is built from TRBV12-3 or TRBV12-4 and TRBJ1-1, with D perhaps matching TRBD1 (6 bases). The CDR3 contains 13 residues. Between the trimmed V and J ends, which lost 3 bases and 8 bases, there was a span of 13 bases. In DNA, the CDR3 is TGTGCCAGCAGTTTTACCCCAGGACAGGAAGCTTTCTTT. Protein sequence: CASSFTPGQEAFF.

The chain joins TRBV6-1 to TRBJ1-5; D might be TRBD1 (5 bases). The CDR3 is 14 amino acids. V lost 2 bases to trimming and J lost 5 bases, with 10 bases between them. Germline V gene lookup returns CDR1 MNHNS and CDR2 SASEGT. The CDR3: CASSEIGDYQPQHF. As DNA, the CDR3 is TGTGCCAGCAGTGAAATCGGGGACTATCAGCCCCAGCATTTT.

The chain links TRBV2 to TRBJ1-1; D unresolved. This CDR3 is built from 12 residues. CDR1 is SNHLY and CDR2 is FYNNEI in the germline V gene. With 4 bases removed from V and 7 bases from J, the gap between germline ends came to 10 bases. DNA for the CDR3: TGTGCCAGCAGTGTTACCGAGGTTGAAGCTTTCTTT. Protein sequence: CASSVTEVEAFF.

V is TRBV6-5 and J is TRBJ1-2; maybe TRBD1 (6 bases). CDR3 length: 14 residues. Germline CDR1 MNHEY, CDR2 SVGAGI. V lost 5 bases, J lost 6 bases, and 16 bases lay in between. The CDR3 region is CASSLSQGRNGYTF. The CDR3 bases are TGTGCCAGCAGTCTCTCACAGGGACGAAATGGCTACACCTTC.

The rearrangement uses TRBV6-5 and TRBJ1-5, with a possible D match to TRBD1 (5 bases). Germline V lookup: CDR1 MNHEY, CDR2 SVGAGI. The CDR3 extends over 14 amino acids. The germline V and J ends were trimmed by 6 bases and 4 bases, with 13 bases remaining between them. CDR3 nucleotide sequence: TGTGCCAGCAGCCCCGGTGGGGGGAATCAGCCCCAGCATTTT. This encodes CASSPGGGNQPQHF.

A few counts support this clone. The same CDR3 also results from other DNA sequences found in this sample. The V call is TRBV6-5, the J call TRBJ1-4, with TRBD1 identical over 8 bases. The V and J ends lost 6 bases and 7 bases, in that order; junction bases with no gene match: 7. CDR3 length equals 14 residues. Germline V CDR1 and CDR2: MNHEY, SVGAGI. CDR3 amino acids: CASRDTGGGEKLFF. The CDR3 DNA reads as TGTGCCAGCAGAGATACAGGGGGAGGTGAAAAACTGTTTTTT.

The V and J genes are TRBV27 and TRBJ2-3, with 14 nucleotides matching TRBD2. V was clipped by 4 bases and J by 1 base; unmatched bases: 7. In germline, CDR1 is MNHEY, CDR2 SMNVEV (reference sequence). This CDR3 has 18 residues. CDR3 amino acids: CASSSTSGGALGTDTQYF. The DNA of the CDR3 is TGTGCCAGCAGTTCGACTAGCGGGGGGGCTCTGGGCACAGATACGCAGTATTTT.

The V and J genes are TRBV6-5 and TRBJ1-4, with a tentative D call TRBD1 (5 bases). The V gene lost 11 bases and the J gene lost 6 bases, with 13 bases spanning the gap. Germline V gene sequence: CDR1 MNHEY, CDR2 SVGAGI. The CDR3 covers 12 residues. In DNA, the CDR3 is TGTGCCGGGCGGGACTCCGATGAAAAACTGTTTTTT. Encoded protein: CAGRDSDEKLFF.

CDR3 protein: CASSFRNTEAFF. As DNA, the CDR3 is TGTGCCAGCAGTTTTCGGAACACTGAAGCTTTCTTT. This sequence joins TRBV12-3 or TRBV12-4 and TRBJ1-1; D not certain. Trimming stripped 3 bases from V and 1 base from J, with 3 bases between. CDR3 length: 12 amino acids.

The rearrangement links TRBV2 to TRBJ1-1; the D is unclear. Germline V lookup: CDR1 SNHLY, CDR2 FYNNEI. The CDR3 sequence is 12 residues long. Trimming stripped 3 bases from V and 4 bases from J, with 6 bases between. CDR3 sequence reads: CASSDQFTEAFF. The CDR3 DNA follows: TGTGCCAGCAGTGACCAGTTCACTGAAGCTTTCTTT.

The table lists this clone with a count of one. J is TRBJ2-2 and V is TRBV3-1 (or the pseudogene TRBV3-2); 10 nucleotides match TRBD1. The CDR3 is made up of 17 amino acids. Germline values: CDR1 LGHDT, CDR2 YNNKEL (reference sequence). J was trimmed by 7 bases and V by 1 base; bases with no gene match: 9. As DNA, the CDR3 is TGTGCCAGCAGCCAAGGAGACAGGGGGCGCGTTGGCGGGGAGCTGTTTTTT. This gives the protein CASSQGDRGRVGGELFF.

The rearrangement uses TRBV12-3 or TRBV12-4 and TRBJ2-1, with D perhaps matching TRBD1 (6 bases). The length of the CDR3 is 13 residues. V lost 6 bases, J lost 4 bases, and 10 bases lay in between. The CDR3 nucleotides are TGTGCCAGCAGGCACAGGGAGTACAATGAGCAGTTCTTC. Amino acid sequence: CASRHREYNEQFF.

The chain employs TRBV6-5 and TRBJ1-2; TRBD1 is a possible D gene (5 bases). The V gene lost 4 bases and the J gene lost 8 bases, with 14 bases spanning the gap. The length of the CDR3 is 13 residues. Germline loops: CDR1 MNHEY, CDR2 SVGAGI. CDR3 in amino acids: CASSSPRQNGYTF. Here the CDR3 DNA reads TGTGCCAGCAGTTCCCCAAGACAGAACGGCTACACCTTC.

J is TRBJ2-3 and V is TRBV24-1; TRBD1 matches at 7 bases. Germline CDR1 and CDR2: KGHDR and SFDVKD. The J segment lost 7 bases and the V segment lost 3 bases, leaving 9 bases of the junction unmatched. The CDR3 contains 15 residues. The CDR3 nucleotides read TGTGCCACCAGTGATACCCGGGGACAGACTAATACGCAGTATTTT. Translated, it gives CATSDTRGQTNTQYF.

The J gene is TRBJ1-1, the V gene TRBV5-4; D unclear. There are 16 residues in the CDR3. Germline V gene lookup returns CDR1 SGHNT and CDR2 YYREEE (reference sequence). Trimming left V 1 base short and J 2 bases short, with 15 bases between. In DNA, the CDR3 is TGTGCCAGCAGCTTGATAGTCAGCGTAGCAAACACTGAAGCTTTCTTT. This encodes CASSLIVSVANTEAFF.

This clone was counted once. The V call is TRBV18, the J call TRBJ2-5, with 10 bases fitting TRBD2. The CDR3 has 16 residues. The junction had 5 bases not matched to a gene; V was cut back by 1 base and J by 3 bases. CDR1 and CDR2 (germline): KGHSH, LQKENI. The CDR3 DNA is TGTGCCAGCTCACCACGGGCTAGCGGGAGCAAAGAGACCCAGTACTTC. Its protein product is CASSPRASGSKETQYF.